This is a list of T cell receptor beta chains from one sample in a study of blood T cell repertoires in COVID-19. Clones were read by immunoSEQ multiplex PCR, and TCRdb kept only the in-frame ones, dropping some. Of over 250,000 clones listed, about nine tenths are singletons. The specimen sequenced was PBMCs or T cells enriched from blood (not recorded which). These receptors were taken from a young woman who had recovered from COVID-19. CDR3s include the opening cysteine and the closing phenylalanine or tryptophan. A D gene is named only where the DNA matches it firmly. Size is stated for part of the rows, as once, few or many counts, or as a class when the clone is expanded.

abundance: .
v_gene: TRBV5-4
j_gene: TRBJ1-5
d_gene: .
CDR3nt: TGTGCCAGCAGCCCATCACCGGGAGACCAGCCCCAGCATTTT
CDR3aa: CASSPSPGDQPQHF

abundance: few
v_gene: TRBV29-1
j_gene: TRBJ2-7
d_gene: TRBD2
CDR3nt: TGCAGCGTTGCCGGGAGGCAATCCTACGAGCAGTACTTC
CDR3aa: CSVAGRQSYEQYF

abundance: once
v_gene: TRBV7-3
j_gene: TRBJ2-2
d_gene: .
CDR3nt: TGTGCCAGCAGCTTAATATCATCAGGTTACGTCACCGGGGAGCTGTTTTTT
CDR3aa: CASSLISSGYVTGELFF

abundance: .
v_gene: TRBV5-1
j_gene: TRBJ1-3
d_gene: .
CDR3nt: TGCGCCAGCAGCTTAGACATTAACTCTGGAAACACCATATATTTT
CDR3aa: CASSLDINSGNTIYF

abundance: .
v_gene: TRBV13
j_gene: TRBJ1-3
d_gene: .
CDR3nt: TGTGCCAGCAGCCCTGGACAGTATGGCTCTGGAAACACCATATATTTT
CDR3aa: CASSPGQYGSGNTIYF

abundance: few
v_gene: TRBV5-8
j_gene: TRBJ1-1
d_gene: .
CDR3nt: TGTGCCAGCAGCTTGGCAGGGCCGAACACTGAAGCTTTCTTT
CDR3aa: CASSLAGPNTEAFF

abundance: once
v_gene: TRBV19
j_gene: TRBJ2-1
d_gene: TRBD1
CDR3nt: TGTGCCAGTAGTCCCGGGACAGTCTACTACAATGAGCAGTTCTTC
CDR3aa: CASSPGTVYYNEQFF

abundance: .
v_gene: TRBV19
j_gene: TRBJ1-5
d_gene: .
CDR3nt: TGTGCCAGTAGTATAGGAGCGGGTACAAGCAATCAGCCCCAGCATTTT
CDR3aa: CASSIGAGTSNQPQHF

abundance: few
v_gene: TRBV28
j_gene: TRBJ2-7
d_gene: TRBD1
CDR3nt: TGTGCCAGCAAGGGGACAGGGACCTACGAGCAGTACTTC
CDR3aa: CASKGTGTYEQYF

abundance: once
v_gene: TRBV29-1
j_gene: TRBJ1-3
d_gene: .
CDR3nt: TGCAGCGTAACAGCAGGGTTTAGGAACACCATATATTTT
CDR3aa: CSVTAGFRNTIYF

abundance: .
v_gene: TRBV25-1
j_gene: TRBJ1-2
d_gene: .
CDR3nt: TGTGCCAGCAGTGAATCGTTAGGTCAGGGCAACTATGGCTACACCTTC
CDR3aa: CASSESLGQGNYGYTF

abundance: .
v_gene: TRBV30
j_gene: TRBJ1-1
d_gene: .
CDR3nt: TGTGCCTGGAGTCCTCGGACGGGAGGAGCGAACACTGAAGCTTTCTTT
CDR3aa: CAWSPRTGGANTEAFF

abundance: .
v_gene: TRBV3-1/TRBV3-2
j_gene: TRBJ1-4
d_gene: .
CDR3nt: TGTGCCAGCAGCACCCGAGGTGAAAAACTGTTTTTT
CDR3aa: CASSTRGEKLFF

abundance: .
v_gene: TRBV5-1
j_gene: TRBJ2-3
d_gene: TRBD2
CDR3nt: TGCGCCAGCGAGCGGGGGGGCGGAGATACGCAGTATTTT
CDR3aa: CASERGGGDTQYF

abundance: .
v_gene: TRBV27
j_gene: TRBJ2-7
d_gene: .
CDR3nt: TGTGCCAGCAGATTAAATCGACAAGAACCCTCCTACGAGCAGTACTTC
CDR3aa: CASRLNRQEPSYEQYF

abundance: .
v_gene: TRBV4-1
j_gene: TRBJ1-2
d_gene: .
CDR3nt: TGCGCCAGCAGCCAAGAATCCGGTGATGGCTACACCTTC
CDR3aa: CASSQESGDGYTF